The 8 T cell receptor beta chains given below trace back to one sample, sequenced in a study of T cells in Graves' hyperthyroidism and ophthalmopathy. RNA transcripts gave rise to amplified TCR beta CDR3 regions. First-round RT-PCR of the TCR CDR3 relied on the HTBI primer set. TCRdb ran MiXCR on the multiplex PCR reads and lists one entry per CDR3 protein. This sample has around 350,000 distinct CDR3 sequences, with over 15% found just once. Sequencing used blood. These receptor sequences come from a young woman with Graves' hyperthyroidism.

Ten or more counts support this clonotype. One end of the junction does not line up with germline, which may come from a read error. The chain carries TRBV12-3 or TRBV12-4 and TRBJ1-5; the match to TRBD1 covers 8 bases. This CDR3 is 16 amino acids long. This CDR3 is CAGSRSHNRGRQPQHF. CDR3 in DNA: TGTGCCGGCAGTCGCTCACATAACAGGGGGAGACAGCCCCAGCATTTT.

The V and J genes are TRBV6-1 and TRBJ2-7; D might be TRBD2 (5 bases). The germline CDR1 and CDR2 sequences are MNHNS and SASEGT. The CDR3 loop spans 14 amino acids. Trimming cost V 3 bases and J 7 bases, with 16 bases left between them. The CDR3 nucleotides read TGTGCCAGCAGTGACGGGATATTGACGGGTGAGCAGTACTTC. Protein: CASSDGILTGEQYF.

This clonotype was found many times. V usage is TRBV27 and J usage is TRBJ1-2; no reliable D call. Trimming left V 8 bases short and J 4 bases short, with 14 bases between. Germline V lookup: CDR1 MNHEY, CDR2 SMNVEV (reference sequence). The CDR3 spans 13 residues. CDR3 sequence: CASCSANSYGYTF. DNA for the CDR3: TGTGCCAGCTGTTCAGCGAACTCCTATGGCTACACCTTC.

This clonotype was counted many times. The chain combines TRBV15 with TRBJ1-2; D might be TRBD1 (6 bases). The CDR3 is made up of 15 amino acids. V lost 0 bases and J lost 0, with 8 bases in between. Germline V CDR1 and CDR2: LNHNV, YYDKDF (reference sequence). CDR3 amino acids: CATSRDWTANYGYTF. For the CDR3, the DNA is TGTGCCACCAGCAGAGATTGGACAGCTAACTATGGCTACACCTTC. Based on the CDR3 plus reference TRBV15 and TRBJ1-2, the full variable domain is DAMVIQNPRYQVTQFGKPVTLSCSQTLNHNVMYWYQQKSSQAPKLLFHYYDKDFNNEADTPDNFQSRRPNTSFCFLDIRSPGLGDTAMYLCATSRDWTANYGYTFGSGTRLTVV.

This clonotype appeared many times. This chain joins TRBV12-3 or TRBV12-4 and TRBJ1-2; 8 bases are a match to TRBD1. This CDR3 has 14 amino acids. Trimming at V came to 6 bases and at J to 3 bases, leaving 6 bases not matched to a gene. CDR3 protein: CASSPTGVYYGYTF. In DNA, the CDR3 is TGTGCCAGCAGCCCGACAGGGGTCTACTATGGCTACACCTTC.

This clonotype was observed at least ten times. The chain joins TRBV11-2 to TRBJ1-5; 8 positions match TRBD1. Germline V lookup: CDR1 SGHAT, CDR2 FQNNGV. The CDR3 extends over 15 amino acids. Trimming cost V 3 bases and J 1 base; bases outside gene matches: 2. The chain's CDR3 is CASSFDRGSNQPQHF. CDR3 DNA: TGTGCCAGCAGCTTCGACAGGGGAAGCAATCAGCCCCAGCATTTT.

The chain carries TRBV11-3 and TRBJ2-7; D might be TRBD1 or TRBD2, each matching 5 bases. Germline V CDR1 and CDR2: SGHNT, YENEEA. The germline V and J ends were trimmed by 3 bases and 2 bases, with 8 bases remaining between them. This CDR3 has 13 amino acids. CDR3 amino acids: CASSFRGTYEQYF. The CDR3, as DNA: TGTGCCAGCAGCTTTCGGGGCACCTACGAGCAGTACTTC.

This clonotype occurred many times. This chain joins TRBV6-7 and TRBJ1-1, with D uncertain. TRBV6-7 is an ORF, and what it does is uncertain. Trimming removed 5 bases at V and 10 bases at J, with 23 bases between. There are 15 residues in the CDR3. The CDR3 sequence is CASSPTLPAGSRAFF. CDR3 coding DNA: TGTGCCAGCAGTCCAACCCTCCCGGCGGGATCGAGAGCTTTCTTT.